This paragraph covers one T cell receptor beta chain sequence. Its specificity is not known. The PCR template was genomic DNA. Multiplex PCR with 30 forward and 13 reverse primers amplified the TCR beta CDR3. Via MiXCR, TCRdb re-called the multiplex PCR reads, giving one row per CDR3 protein. The sample holds 280,000 or so distinct CDR3 sequences; more than 40% are singletons and the top ten take about an eighth. The data were taken from a study of type 1 and type 2 diabetes patients. Across the whole study: Sequencing for the whole study yielded around 19 million paired-end reads.

The CDR3 length is 19 residues. Trimming shortened V by 3 bases and J by 2 bases, and 24 bases separated the two germline ends. Regarding the study as a whole: With limited T2D and control samples, some T1D-only expanded clones may not be T1D-specific. Type 2 diabetes patients had few highly-expanded CD4+ clones, median one.

Sequencing was performed on peripheral blood mononuclear cells (PBMCs). The source of this sequence is a young man with type 2 diabetes. The rearrangement uses TRBV12-3 or TRBV12-4 and TRBJ2-3; tentative D call: TRBD1 (6 bases). In DNA form, the CDR3 reads TGTGCCAGCAGTTTTGAAGGGTGGGTAGGTGGGGGCTCCACAGATACGCAGTATTTT. This codes for CASSFEGWVGGGSTDTQYF.